This T cell receptor beta chain is from a study of T cell responses to AZD1222 COVID-19 vaccine (dated by TCRdb to 2020 to 2022). Regarding the research as a whole: AZD1222 recipients given second doses at about 4 weeks or at about 12 weeks were pooled, since spike-specific TCR depth and breadth were not found to differ between the two schedules. Trial participants were enrolled by age into subgroups of 18-55, 56-69 and 70-plus years, and around 140, 26 and 57 TCR-sequenced participants, respectively, were included in these subgroups. TCR sequencing was performed for roughly 240 trial participants, of whom roughly 200 were given two doses of AZD1222 and some 25 were given two doses of MenACWY control vaccine.

The CDR3 regions of human TCRbeta chains were subjected to immunosequencing. The study's processing was this. TCRs in the repertoires were compared against a reference library of SARS-CoV-2-specific TCRs that had been generated with the MIRA antigen-specificity platform. Breadth meant the fraction of unique TCRs that were SARS-CoV-2-associated, whereas depth meant the fraction of total T cells that were SARS-CoV-2-associated. Using the MIRA data, each spike-specific TCR was assigned both to the spike region to which the TCR was reactive and to a CD4 or CD8 class. Log10-transformed breadth and depth values were compared by one-way ANOVA with Sidak's multiple comparisons tests. TCRdb's version of the immuneACCESS table is confined to in-frame rearrangements and falls short of the full clone set. An unresolved V gene accounts for under half of the shortfall where checked; the remainder is of unknown origin. V and J calls and clone size follow that table, whereas D and trimming were derived from the DNA. Across this sample there are about 110,000 clones, with around 94% seen only once. In total, the top ten clones hold roughly 2.2% of the sample.

As to this clone: Its antigen remains undetermined. Qualities for individual bases were not recorded, and no much larger clone is one base off.

Trimming costs V 2 bases and J 6 bases, and their ends lie 5 bases apart. CDR1 SGHRS and CDR2 YFSETQ were looked up in the germline V gene. Spanning cysteine to phenylalanine, the CDR3 consists of 12 amino acids. This entry keeps only the CDR3 DNA: 36 bases, framed from base 1. Explained via the paper, the time point label denotes: baseline before first vaccination. Vaccinee samples came from UK trials COV001 and COV002, including a single-blind randomized controlled phase 2/3 trial of AZD1222 (ChAdOx1 nCoV-19) in healthy adults. Trial participant PBMC samples were collected at day 0 and day 28 after the second dose for TCRbeta chain sequencing. On the study overall, not on this receptor specifically: Most participants were white British and females outnumbered males, and the authors suggested that clonal diversity may have been underestimated. Spike-specific TCR breadth and depth rose significantly after two AZD1222 doses compared with day 0 and with MenACWY recipients. The whole spike protein was spanned by vaccine-associated CD4 TCRs, and dominant responses were seen in regions 160-218 and 743-854. In the small 56-69-year group, the increase in depth fell short of significance, most likely because of low power. Reportedly, almost half of the unique spike-specific TCRs recognized epitopes lying outside the regions that are mutated in the B.1.351 and B.1.1.7 variants. No day 14 peak-response samples were available, so repertoires were characterized only after the peak T cell response. Conclusions about previously exposed vaccinees are limited because only a handful of AZD1222 recipients were SARS-CoV-2 seropositive at baseline.

The sample consisted of peripheral blood, taken on day 0 of AZD1222 vaccination. This chain is built from TRBV5-1 and TRBJ2-2; no D gene can be assigned with confidence. The sequence came from an adult in good health. The CDR3 protein sequence reads: CASSFVAGELFF. At the DNA level, the sequence is TGCGCCAGCAGCTTCGTAGCCGGGGAGCTGTTTTTT.